These T cell receptor beta chains were read from a single sample in a study of T cells after yellow fever vaccination. TCRdb used MiXCR to reprocess the 5' RACE reads, holding one entry per CDR3 protein. The sample records some 340,000 distinct CDR3 sequences, roughly a tenth being singletons. The sequencing used CD4+ T cells sorted from PBMCs, collected 45 days after the yellow fever booster vaccination. All receptors derive from a man younger than 35 who received the YFV17D yellow fever vaccine. CDR3s include the opening cysteine and the closing phenylalanine or tryptophan. Fields, in order: V gene, D gene, J gene, CDR3 protein. The D gene is left open where the match is weak.

>TRBV20-1|NA|TRBJ1-1
CSAIPGANTEAFF
>TRBV5-4|NA|TRBJ2-5
CASSLARGAVETQYF
>TRBV6-1|TRBD1|TRBJ2-2
CASSGIGQGRTGELFF
>TRBV10-3|NA|TRBJ1-1
CAISGSTGRNTEAFF
>TRBV28|NA|TRBJ1-1
CASSFATLPNTEAFF
>TRBV6-2/TRBV6-3|TRBD1|TRBJ2-1
CASSKRGLHYNEQFF
>TRBV20-1|NA|TRBJ1-3
CSASPGEAGNTIYF
>TRBV11-2|NA|TRBJ2-3
CASSSIMGDTQYF
>TRBV29-1|NA|TRBJ1-5
CSATLGGDQPQHF
>TRBV18|TRBD2|TRBJ2-2
CASSPRGSGGPNTGELFF
>TRBV6-5|NA|TRBJ1-3
CASSSLISGNTIYF
>TRBV10-1|TRBD2|TRBJ2-5
CASSEWSGGRGETQYF
>TRBV6-5|TRBD2|TRBJ2-1
CASGGGRSLYNEQFF
>TRBV7-2|NA|TRBJ1-1
CASSLSPVNTEAFF
>TRBV6-5|NA|TRBJ1-3
CASISGQGNTIYF
>TRBV12-3/TRBV12-4|NA|TRBJ2-5
CASSLDRGHEGTQYF
>TRBV12-3/TRBV12-4|TRBD1|TRBJ2-1
CASRLGTGDNEQFF
>TRBV2|NA|TRBJ2-1
CAIVDSYQYNEQFF
>TRBV6-1|NA|TRBJ2-7
CASRISTVLYEQYF
>TRBV20-1|TRBD1|TRBJ2-5
CSGTEGTGPKTQYF
>TRBV4-1|NA|TRBJ2-2
CASSQEGRGGELFF
>TRBV28|NA|TRBJ1-2
CASKGKGGSGYTF
>TRBV6-6|TRBD2|TRBJ2-7
CASSYHGTSGSSYEQYF
>TRBV5-1|NA|TRBJ1-4
CASSPRGTGEKLFF
>TRBV18|NA|TRBJ2-5
CASSPRGARETQYF
>TRBV2|NA|TRBJ2-1
CASSSGGEEFF
>TRBV28|NA|TRBJ2-1
CATTPGSYEQFF
>TRBV6-5|TRBD1|TRBJ1-2
CASRGTAIPYGYTF
>TRBV4-3|NA|TRBJ2-2
CASSHDGAGTGELFF
>TRBV19|TRBD1|TRBJ2-1
CASKDRAYTSYNEQFF
>TRBV4-1|TRBD1|TRBJ2-7
CASRGTGGGDSYEQYF
>TRBV10-2|TRBD1|TRBJ2-2
CAKDRGTGNTGELFF
>TRBV20-1|NA|TRBJ1-5
CSARPGWSNQPQHF
>TRBV4-3|NA|TRBJ1-3
CASSQEQDGQSGNTIYF
>TRBV5-1|TRBD2|TRBJ2-1
CASSLGTTYNEQFF
>TRBV20-1|NA|TRBJ2-3
CSARVFSRTDTQYF
>TRBV7-2|NA|TRBJ1-2
CASSQPFAGNYGYTF
>TRBV5-1|NA|TRBJ2-1
CASSLSLQGYYNEQFF
>TRBV7-7|TRBD2|TRBJ2-3
CASSYLAGGFDTQYF
>TRBV5-1|TRBD1|TRBJ1-1
CASTQGDGWAEAFF
>TRBV18|NA|TRBJ1-3
CASSPSALEGNTIYF
>TRBV4-1|TRBD1|TRBJ2-1
CASSPAWTGGGNEQFF
>TRBV7-7|NA|TRBJ2-2
CASSLAEATGELFF
>TRBV7-9|NA|TRBJ1-3
CASSPRGPSGNTIYF
>TRBV13|TRBD1|TRBJ2-7
CASSRPRTGGYEQYF
>TRBV12-3/TRBV12-4|TRBD1|TRBJ1-4
CASSSGQGIEKLFF
>TRBV12-3/TRBV12-4|TRBD2|TRBJ2-3
CASRRSGGVDTQYF
>TRBV24-1|TRBD1|TRBJ1-2
CATSDPGRGLGYTF
>TRBV6-5|NA|TRBJ2-5
CASSYLGGRETQYF